Each of the 5 T cell receptor beta chains below was sequenced from the same sample in a study of vaccination and CD4 T cells after COVID-19 (dated by TCRdb to the early 2020s). Per the publication, the treatment or condition label means: roughly ten-day PBMC culture with coronavirus spike peptide pools or control peptides (ViraFEST assay). Libraries were constructed by PCR. The sample was run on an Illumina iSeq 100. TCR sequencing of DNA from cultured CD4+ T cells used the Oncomine TCR Beta short-read assay at the Johns Hopkins FTIC core. The raw public reads went through TCRdb reprocessing: fastp at Q25, MiXCR clone calling, in-frame beta chains kept. Identical CDR3 protein sequences are pooled into one entry, listed with their most common genes and DNA. The sample records 10,000 or so distinct CDR3 sequences, 51% of which are singletons. Roughly 20% of the sample belongs to the ten largest clones.

Their specific antigens are unknown. The specimen sequenced was CD4+ T cells from blood, cultured in vitro. These receptors came from a human donor who had recovered from COVID-19.

The chain combines TRBV24-1 with TRBJ2-1, with a weak D call TRBD1 (5 bases). The CDR3 is 14 amino acids. The ends were cut back, 3 bases at V and 6 bases at J, with 11 bases in the middle. CDR1 is KGHDR, CDR2 SFDVKD, per germline. The chain's CDR3 is CATSDMTAPNEQFF. CDR3 DNA sequence: TGTGCCACCAGTGATATGACAGCTCCCAATGAGCAGTTCTTC.

J is TRBJ1-2 and V is TRBV20-1, with TRBD1 as a possible D gene (5 bases). The CDR3 totals 13 residues. CDR1 DFQATT and CDR2 SNEGSKA come from the germline V gene (reference sequence). Trimming removed 5 bases at V and 6 bases at J, with 16 bases between. The CDR3 DNA is TGCAGTGCTGCGGGACTTGAGTTCCATGGCTACACCTTC. Translation: CSAAGLEFHGYTF.

Remarks on this clonotype: Relative to the germline gene, one junction end is altered; a read error may explain this. The V and J genes are TRBV27 and TRBJ1-2; D uncertain. From germline, CDR1 is MNHEY and CDR2 SMNVEV (reference sequence). The CDR3 runs 14 residues. The CDR3 here is CTSSLPLGLAGYTF. The CDR3 bases are TGCACCAGCAGTTTACCCCTTGGACTAGCTGGCTACACCTTC.

J is TRBJ1-5 and V is TRBV7-2; 10 bases agree with TRBD1. Trimming removed 5 bases from V and 2 bases from J; junction bases left unmatched: 6. This CDR3 is built from 16 residues. Germline V CDR1 and CDR2: SGHTA, FQGNSA. CDR3 nucleotides: TGTGCCAGCAGCCCAGGGACAGGGGTCGGCAATCAGCCCCAGCATTTT. It yields the protein CASSPGTGVGNQPQHF. The variable domain in full, with the rest retrieved from reference TRBV7-2 and TRBJ1-5, is GAGVSQSPSNKVTEKGKDVELRCDPISGHTALYWYRQSLGQGLEFLIYFQGNSAPDKSGLPSDRFSAERTGGSVSTLTIQRTQQEDSAVYLCASSPGTGVGNQPQHFGDGTRLSIL.

This clonotype was seen once. A read error may account for a junction end that differs from germline. The CDR3 coding sequence is TGTGCCAGCAGCCCCCAGGGGGCGGGCTATGGCAACACCTTC. Its translation: CASSPQGAGYGNTF. The genes are TRBV7-2 and TRBJ1-2, with TRBD1 matching 8 bases. The CDR3 has 14 amino acids. Looked up from germline, CDR1 is SGHTA and CDR2 is FQGNSA.